By sample fraction, the clone carrying this T cell receptor (beta chain) is medium-sized. Its cognate antigen is unknown. The Oncomine TCR Beta short-read assay was applied to DNA of cultured CD4+ T cells. In TCRdb, the PCR reads were re-called with MiXCR into one record per CDR3 protein. This sample has approximately 9,300 distinct CDR3 sequences, with nearly 25% found just once. This sample's treatment: approximately 9-day PBMC culture with coronavirus spike peptide pools or control peptides (ViraFEST assay). The authors isolated CD4+ T cells by negative selection after about 10 days of culture. The sample belongs to a study of vaccination and CD4 T cells after COVID-19. Study overall: Drawing of post-COVID samples took place a median around 100 days after diagnosis (range 35 to 161).

Germline CDR1 reads DFQATT; CDR2 reads SNEGSKA (reference sequence). The CDR3 spans 14 residues. V trimming: 2 bases; J trimming: 7 bases; junction bases outside the gene matches: 4. The sequence was collected from a human donor who received a COVID-19 vaccine. The chain combines TRBV20-1 with TRBJ1-6; 8 positions agree with TRBD1. This specimen consisted of CD4+ T cells from blood, cultured in vitro, obtained before SARS-CoV-2 vaccination. CDR3 DNA: TGCAGTGCTAGACGACAGGGGCGGAATTCACCCCTCCACTTT. Protein: CSARRQGRNSPLHF.